These 31 T cell receptor beta chains came from one sample sequenced in a study of cytomegalovirus exposure and HLA in healthy donors. PCR employed 60 Vbeta and 13 Jbeta primers. The repertoire was sequenced with immunoSEQ multiplex PCR; TCRdb's copy has only in-frame clones and lacks some. The sample includes some 150,000 clones, roughly four fifths of them seen just once. Sequencing used PBMCs. These receptors all come from a man in his sixties in good health and CMV-seronegative.

This clone was observed a few times. The chain has TRBV10-3 and TRBJ2-7; 9 bases line up with TRBD1. This CDR3 comprises 14 residues. The germline CDR1 and CDR2 sequences are ENHRY and SYGVKD. V trimming: 6 bases; J trimming: 0 bases; junction bases outside the gene matches: 3. Here the CDR3 DNA reads TGTGCCATCAGGAAGACAGGGGGCTCCTACGAGCAGTACTTC. Its translation is CAIRKTGGSYEQYF.

The chain recombines TRBV28 with TRBJ1-6; 10 bases are shared with TRBD1. The V and J ends lost 1 base and 9 bases, in that order; junction bases with no gene match: 3. CDR1 is MDHEN, CDR2 SYDVKM, per germline. There are 15 residues in the CDR3. This CDR3 is CASSLSGTGVSPLHF. The CDR3 region has the DNA TGTGCCAGCAGTTTATCCGGGACAGGGGTTTCACCCCTCCACTTT.

This clone was seen only a few times. The CDR3 DNA reads as TGTGCCAGCAGCTTGGTTACCAGTCGGCTAGCGGGGTTTAAGGAGCAGTACTTC. It translates to CASSLVTSRLAGFKEQYF. The rearrangement uses TRBV5-4 and TRBJ2-7; 9 nucleotides line up with TRBD2. Trimming cost V 0 bases and J 7 bases; bases outside gene matches: 17. The CDR3 consists of 18 residues. Germline V gives CDR1 SGHNT, CDR2 YYREEE (reference sequence).

This clone was observed a few times. The J gene is TRBJ2-2, the V gene TRBV27; 8 bases agree with TRBD1. The length of the CDR3 is 14 residues. The V segment lost 5 bases and the J segment 7 bases; nucleotides outside the gene matches: 6. Germline CDR1 reads MNHEY; CDR2 reads SMNVEV (reference sequence). The CDR3 reads CASSAGQVLGELFF. The CDR3 DNA sequence: TGTGCCAGCAGTGCGGGACAGGTCCTCGGGGAGCTGTTTTTT.

This clone was detected only a few times. This chain uses TRBV18 with TRBJ2-7, with 8 bases matching TRBD1. This CDR3 comprises 17 residues. CDR1 is KGHSH and CDR2 is LQKENI in the germline V gene. J gave up 3 bases and V 2 bases, and 12 bases lay outside the gene matches. In DNA, the CDR3 is TGTGCCAGCTCACCAAGTCCAGGGGGCGACGGAGGCTACGAGCAGTACTTC. The encoded protein is CASSPSPGGDGGYEQYF. Using reference TRBV18 and TRBJ2-7 for the parts outside the CDR3, the full variable domain is NAGVMQNPRHLVRRRGQEARLRCSPMKGHSHVYWYRQLPEEGLKFMVYLQKENIIDESGMPKERFSAEFPKEGPSILRIQQVVRGDSAAYFCASSPSPGGDGGYEQYFGPGTRLTVT.

J is TRBJ1-3 and V is TRBV9; D not resolved. This CDR3 has 16 amino acids. V lost 1 base, J lost 8 bases, and 19 bases lay in between. CDR1 and CDR2 from the germline V gene are SGDLS and YYNGEE. CDR3: CASSVQAGRSGDTIYF. The CDR3 nucleotides read TGTGCCAGCAGCGTACAGGCAGGCCGTTCCGGGGACACCATATATTTT.

The CDR3 DNA reads TGCGCCAGCAGCCTTGGGGGACAGTCCCTCTATGGCTACACCTTC. It yields the protein CASSLGGQSLYGYTF. The chain combines TRBV5-1 with TRBJ1-2; TRBD1 matches 7 bases. Trimming at V came to 4 bases and at J to 4 bases, leaving 10 bases not matched to a gene. Germline V gene sequence: CDR1 SGHRS, CDR2 YFSETQ. This CDR3 has 15 residues.

This clone was counted a few times. J is TRBJ2-2 and V is TRBV7-2; D is possibly TRBD2 (5 bases). The CDR3 loop spans 16 amino acids. Germline CDR1 SGHTA, CDR2 FQGNSA. The V and J ends lost 1 base and 8 bases respectively, with 17 bases between them. The CDR3 spells CASSLVARADGGELFF. The DNA of the CDR3 is TGTGCCAGCAGCTTAGTAGCTAGAGCGGATGGGGGGGAGCTGTTTTTT.

The chain combines TRBV30 with TRBJ1-3; possibly TRBD1 for D (6 bases). Trimming removed 1 base from V and 0 bases from J, with 10 bases in between. This CDR3 comprises 15 residues. Per germline, CDR1 GTSNPN and CDR2 SVGIG (reference sequence). CDR3 residues: CAWSARGSSGNTIYF. CDR3 nucleotide sequence: TGTGCCTGGAGTGCCAGGGGTAGCTCTGGAAACACCATATATTTT.

The V and J genes are TRBV6-6 and TRBJ1-6; D unresolved. The CDR3 loop spans 15 amino acids. Between the trimmed V and J ends, which lost 6 bases and 5 bases, there was a span of 14 bases. Germline CDR1 MNHNY, CDR2 SVGAGI (reference sequence). The CDR3 DNA reads TGTGCCAGCAGGCCTACGACGGGAAATAATTCACCCCTCCACTTT. It translates to CASRPTTGNNSPLHF.

The chain links TRBV6-5 to TRBJ1-6; TRBD1 is a possible D gene (6 bases). Per germline, CDR1 MNHEY and CDR2 SVGAGI. The germline V and J ends were trimmed by 8 bases and 10 bases, with 15 bases remaining between them. The CDR3 has 13 residues. Here the CDR3 DNA reads TGTGCCAGCGGATCCCTCCAGGGGTCACCCCTCCACTTT. Amino acid sequence: CASGSLQGSPLHF.

V is TRBV7-2 and J is TRBJ2-1; D is unresolved. The CDR3 spans 13 residues. V dropped 4 bases and J dropped 6 bases, with 10 bases sitting between them. Germline V CDR1 and CDR2: SGHTA, FQGNSA. The CDR3 sequence: CASSSGGINEQFF. CDR3 in DNA: TGTGCCAGCAGCTCTGGCGGAATCAATGAGCAGTTCTTC.

The gene calls are TRBV9 and TRBJ1-2; D may be TRBD1 (5 bases). The germline gives CDR1 SGDLS, CDR2 YYNGEE. The CDR3 totals 13 residues. V was trimmed by 0 bases and J by 8 bases, leaving 11 bases between them. The DNA for the CDR3 is TGTGCCAGCAGCGTAGAGGGGAAGGGAGGCTACACCTTC. It specifies CASSVEGKGGYTF.

The V and J genes are TRBV29-1 and TRBJ2-5; 7 nucleotides match TRBD1. The closer fit of TRBJ2-7 to the DNA end suggests the J call may be wrong. Per the germline V gene, CDR1 is SQVTM and CDR2 is ANQGSEA. The CDR3 runs 13 residues. As DNA, the CDR3 is TGCAGCGTTCGCCGGGACAGCACCTACGAGCAGTACTTC. Protein product: CSVRRDSTYEQYF.

The chain joins TRBV7-2 to TRBJ2-3; 10 bases map to TRBD1. The V gene's germline CDR1 is SGHTA and CDR2 FQGNSA. The J segment lost 6 bases and the V segment lost 1 base, leaving 4 bases of the junction unmatched. CDR3 length: 15 residues. The CDR3 nucleotides read TGTGCCAGCAGCTTAGAGGACAGGGGGATCGATACGCAGTATTTT. It encodes CASSLEDRGIDTQYF.

This chain joins TRBV12-5 and TRBJ1-2; D is ambiguous. V lost 5 bases and J 5 bases, leaving 9 bases between the germline ends. The CDR3 extends over 12 amino acids. Germline V gives CDR1 LGHNT, CDR2 FRNRAP. The CDR3 loop reads CASGGLEYGYTF. The CDR3 bases are TGTGCTAGTGGTGGGCTCGAGTATGGCTACACCTTC. Combining the CDR3 with reference TRBV12-5 and TRBJ1-2 gives the whole variable domain DARVTQTPRHKVTEMGQEVTMRCQPILGHNTVFWYRQTMMQGLELLAYFRNRAPLDDSGMPKDRFSAEMPDATLATLKIQPSEPRDSAVYFCASGGLEYGYTFGSGTRLTVV.

This sequence joins TRBV27 and TRBJ2-7; a weak D match, TRBD2 (5 bases). Germline V CDR1 and CDR2: MNHEY, SMNVEV (reference sequence). This CDR3 has 14 residues. V was shortened by 6 bases and J by 3 bases, with 15 bases between the two germline ends. CDR3 coding DNA: TGTGCCAGCAGCCCCACGGGGTATGGCTACGAGCAGTACTTC. Translation gives CASSPTGYGYEQYF.

J is TRBJ1-3 and V is TRBV9; weak D call: TRBD1 (6 bases). The CDR3 is 15 amino acids. Deletions cut 3 bases from V and 0 bases from J, with 10 bases between. Germline CDR1 is SGDLS and CDR2 is YYNGEE. The CDR3 spells CASSADSSSGNTIYF. The CDR3 bases are TGTGCCAGCAGCGCGGACAGTAGCTCTGGAAACACCATATATTTT.

The chain combines TRBV6-5 with TRBJ1-2; D is possibly TRBD1 (5 bases). V lost 0 bases and J lost 7, with 9 bases in between. Looked up from germline, CDR1 is MNHEY and CDR2 is SVGAGI. The CDR3 totals 13 residues. CDR3 residues: CASSYSGRVGYTF. As DNA, the CDR3 is TGTGCCAGCAGTTACTCAGGCAGGGTTGGCTACACCTTC.

V gene TRBV19 combines with J gene TRBJ2-7; a weak D match, TRBD1 (5 bases). Germline CDR1 LNHDA, CDR2 SQIVND (reference sequence). The CDR3 extends over 13 amino acids. The V gene lost 5 bases and the J gene lost 7 bases, with 15 bases spanning the gap. The CDR3 DNA reads as TGTGCCAGTAGTGGATCAGGGTTTGGTGAGCAGTACTTC. Its translation: CASSGSGFGEQYF.

The V gene is TRBV7-2, the J gene TRBJ2-5; tentatively, D is TRBD2 (6 bases). The V end lost 5 bases, the J end lost 7 bases, and 23 bases lay between the germline ends. Per the germline V gene, CDR1 is SGHTA and CDR2 is FQGNSA. The CDR3 contains 16 residues. CDR3 DNA sequence: TGTGCCAGCAGCATAGGTAGCGGCCCCCCAGATAGGACCCAGTACTTC. Protein: CASSIGSGPPDRTQYF.

On this clone: Other nucleotide sequences from this sample produce the same CDR3. The rearrangement joins TRBV18 to TRBJ2-2; 12 nucleotides line up with TRBD2. CDR3 size: 15 residues. Germline CDR1 and CDR2: KGHSH and LQKENI. J gave up 3 bases and V 5 bases, and 1 base lay outside the gene matches. The CDR3: CASSRLAGDTGELFF. As DNA, the CDR3 is TGTGCCAGCTCAAGACTAGCGGGGGACACCGGGGAGCTGTTTTTT.

This clone was observed a few times. One end of the junction does not line up with germline, which may come from a read error. This chain connects TRBV5-8 to TRBJ2-2; TRBD1 matches 9 bases. This CDR3 is built from 15 residues. CDR1 is SGHTS, CDR2 YDEGEE, per germline. The CDR3 nucleotides are TGTGCCAGCAGTTTGGGACAGGGTTGGACCGGGGAGCTGTTTTTT. Translated, it gives CASSLGQGWTGELFF.

This clone appeared a single time. CDR3 sequence: CSVKMGTLSGAYGYTF. The CDR3, as DNA: TGCAGCGTCAAAATGGGGACCCTCTCGGGAGCCTATGGCTACACCTTC. This chain uses TRBV29-1 with TRBJ1-2; D may be TRBD1 (5 bases). Trimming removed 6 bases from V and 4 bases from J, with 24 bases in between. The CDR3 contains 16 residues. Germline lookup yields CDR1 SQVTM and CDR2 ANQGSEA.

The gene calls are TRBV29-1 and TRBJ2-5; 8 positions match TRBD1. Trimming cost V 7 bases and J 7 bases; bases outside gene matches: 14. The CDR3 runs to 14 residues. The germline gives CDR1 SQVTM, CDR2 ANQGSEA. The CDR3 reads CSAPSIRGRGTQYF. In DNA form, the CDR3 reads TGCAGCGCTCCATCGATCAGGGGGCGAGGGACCCAGTACTTC. The variable domain in full, with the rest retrieved from reference TRBV29-1 and TRBJ2-5, is SAVISQKPSRDICQRGTSLTIQCQVDSQVTMMFWYRQQPGQSLTLIATANQGSEATYESGFVIDKFPISRPNLTFSTLTVSNMSPEDSSIYLCSAPSIRGRGTQYFGPGTRLLVL.

The rearrangement uses TRBV29-1 and TRBJ2-7, with D possibly matching TRBD2 (7 bases). Trimming shortened V by 3 bases and J by 2 bases, and 11 bases separated the two germline ends. Germline V lookup: CDR1 SQVTM, CDR2 ANQGSEA. This CDR3 spans 13 amino acids. CDR3 bases: TGCAGCGTTGATGTAGGGGGGGCCTACGAGCAGTACTTC. Translated, it gives CSVDVGGAYEQYF.

This rearrangement joins TRBV6-1 to TRBJ2-3; 8 bases are shared with TRBD1. The CDR3 contains 14 residues. Looked up from germline, CDR1 is MNHNS and CDR2 is SASEGT. V dropped 6 bases and J dropped 5; count of bases not matched to a gene: 7. The CDR3 here is CASRRAGGEDTQYF. The CDR3 nucleotides read TGTGCCAGCAGGAGGGCAGGGGGCGAAGATACGCAGTATTTT.

This clone was seen a handful of times. The rearrangement links TRBV5-6 to TRBJ2-5; D is perhaps TRBD1 (5 bases). Germline V gene lookup returns CDR1 SGHDT and CDR2 YYEEEE. V lost 2 bases, J lost 2 bases, and 16 bases lay in between. The CDR3 runs 16 residues. CDR3 region: CASSFGGRAEQETQYF. The CDR3 region has the DNA TGTGCCAGCAGCTTTGGCGGCAGGGCGGAACAAGAGACCCAGTACTTC.

The V gene is TRBV7-8, the J gene TRBJ1-1; D perhaps matches TRBD1 (5 bases). Trimming took 5 bases from V and 3 from J, leaving 13 bases between them. The CDR3 is 14 amino acids. Germline V lookup: CDR1 SGHVS, CDR2 FQNEAQ. The DNA of the CDR3 is TGTGCCAGCAGCGGATTACAAGGGGACACTGAAGCTTTCTTT. Translating it yields CASSGLQGDTEAFF. Complete variable domain (other parts from reference TRBV7-8 and TRBJ1-1): GAGVSQSPRYKVAKRGQDVALRCDPISGHVSLFWYQQALGQGPEFLTYFQNEAQLDKSGLPSDRFFAERPEGSVSTLKIQRTQQEDSAVYLCASSGLQGDTEAFFGQGTRLTVV.

The gene calls are TRBV7-9 and TRBJ2-1; 9 bases are shared with TRBD2. With V trimmed by 5 bases and J by 10 bases, 18 bases remained unmatched. Germline CDR1 and CDR2: SEHNR and FQNEAQ (reference sequence). This CDR3 spans 17 amino acids. CDR3 sequence reads: CASSRELGRGGLGEQFF. The CDR3 DNA sequence: TGTGCCAGCAGCCGGGAATTGGGGCGGGGGGGCCTGGGGGAGCAGTTCTTC.

CDR3 protein: CASSLEGHLNTEAFF. Written as DNA, the CDR3 is TGCGCCAGCAGCTTGGAGGGACACCTGAACACTGAAGCTTTCTTT. The genes are TRBV5-1 and TRBJ1-1; a weak D match, TRBD1 (6 bases). This CDR3 has 15 residues. V lost 0 bases and J 0 bases, leaving 9 bases between the germline ends. From germline, CDR1 is SGHRS and CDR2 YFSETQ.